Listed below are T cell receptor beta chains from one sample, sequenced in a study of T cell responses to AZD1222 COVID-19 vaccine. Profiled with immunoSEQ multiplex PCR; TCRdb holds only in-frame clones, not every one. The top ten hold around 7.1% of the sample, which has 65,000 to 80,000 clones, about 92% seen once. Sequencing was performed on peripheral blood, taken on day 0 of MenACWY control vaccination. The receptors come from an adult in good health. The CDR3 runs from the conserved cysteine through the conserved F or W. A D gene is named only where the DNA matches it firmly. Clone size is shown for a subset of rows, as once, few, many or a class of expanded clone.

V	size	D	J	DNA	CDR3
TRBV7-9	-	TRBD1	TRBJ1-2	TGTGCCAGCAGCTTGGGACAGGGGGTCTATGGCTACACCTTC	CASSLGQGVYGYTF
TRBV28	-	TRBD2	TRBJ2-5	TGTGCCAGCACGGCGGGGGGACATCCACAAGAGACCCAGTACTTC	CASTAGGHPQETQYF
TRBV7-8	-	-	TRBJ1-3	TGTGCCAGCAGCTTAGGGGTTGGGGGCAGATACTCTGGAAACACCATATATTTT	CASSLGVGGRYSGNTIYF
TRBV5-1	-	TRBD1	TRBJ1-6	TGCGCCAGCAGCTTGGGCCAGGGGGATTCACCCCTCCACTTT	CASSLGQGDSPLHF
TRBV9	-	-	TRBJ2-4	TGTGCCAGCAGCGTAGGTGCCCAAAACATTCAGTACTTC	CASSVGAQNIQYF
TRBV19	-	-	TRBJ1-4	TGTGCCAGTAGTATCTCAGCGGCAGAACAATATGAAAAACTGTTTTTT	CASSISAAEQYEKLFF
TRBV7-9	-	-	TRBJ1-2	TGTGCCAGCAGCTTAGAACAGGTGAACTATGGCTACACCTTC	CASSLEQVNYGYTF
TRBV7-2	once	TRBD1	TRBJ2-1	TGTGCCAGCAGCCCAGGCGGGGGGGACAGGGGGTGGAATGAGCAGTTCTTC	CASSPGGGDRGWNEQFF
TRBV28	-	TRBD1	TRBJ1-2	TGTGCCAGCAGTTTCGGGACAGGTTATAATGGCTACACCTTC	CASSFGTGYNGYTF
TRBV5-4	once	TRBD2	TRBJ2-1	TGTGCCAGCAGCTTGGCAGCGGGAGGGCCTTACAATGAGCAGTTCTTC	CASSLAAGGPYNEQFF
TRBV16	-	-	TRBJ1-2	TGTGCCAGCACCCAGGGACGTAACAACTATGGCTACACCTTC	CASTQGRNNYGYTF
TRBV11-3	-	-	TRBJ2-3	TGTGCCAGCAGTTACGGTCTGGAAGATACGCAGTATTTT	CASSYGLEDTQYF
TRBV6-2/TRBV6-3	-	TRBD1	TRBJ2-1	TGTGCCAGCAGCTGGGACAGCTACTCCTACAATGAGCAGTTCTTC	CASSWDSYSYNEQFF
TRBV2	-	-	TRBJ2-3	TGTGCCAGCAGTGAAGGGCCCGTAGATACGCAGTATTTT	CASSEGPVDTQYF